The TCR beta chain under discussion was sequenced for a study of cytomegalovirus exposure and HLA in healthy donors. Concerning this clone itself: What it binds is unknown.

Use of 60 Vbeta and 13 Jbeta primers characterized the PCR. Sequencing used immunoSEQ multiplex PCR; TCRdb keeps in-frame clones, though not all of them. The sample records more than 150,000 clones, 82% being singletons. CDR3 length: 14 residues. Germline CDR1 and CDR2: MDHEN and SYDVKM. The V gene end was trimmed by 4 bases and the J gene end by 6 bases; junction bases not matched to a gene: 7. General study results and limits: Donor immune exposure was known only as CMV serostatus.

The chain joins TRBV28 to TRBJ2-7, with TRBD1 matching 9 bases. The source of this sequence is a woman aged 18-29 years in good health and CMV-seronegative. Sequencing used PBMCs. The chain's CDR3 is CASSYNSDRGEQYF. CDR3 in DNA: TGTGCCAGCAGTTACAACTCGGACAGGGGCGAGCAGTACTTC.